The clone carrying this TCR beta chain has a handful of counts. Its antigen is still unknown. This CDR3 spans 15 amino acids. V was pared by 7 bases and J by 5 bases, with 19 bases between. This record belongs to a study of T cell repertoires in cytomegalovirus infection. On the study more broadly: A matching HLA type, together with CMV infection, was signaled by public TCR beta signatures.

TCRdb used MiXCR to reprocess the reads, holding one entry per CDR3 protein. The data hold about 570,000 distinct CDR3 sequences, with roughly 43% observed a single time. The sequencing here drew on cultured PBMCs, taken from culture after CMV antigen stimulation. This sequence joins TRBV12-3 or TRBV12-4 and TRBJ2-3; tentative D call: TRBD2 (7 bases). This clonotype was sampled from a human donor in good health (CMV status not recorded). Some clones in this sample may be carry-over from other donors' samples. Written as DNA, the CDR3 is TGTGCCAGCACCTCCTCTGAGGGGGGGATAGATACGCAGTATTTT. Translating gives CASTSSEGGIDTQYF.